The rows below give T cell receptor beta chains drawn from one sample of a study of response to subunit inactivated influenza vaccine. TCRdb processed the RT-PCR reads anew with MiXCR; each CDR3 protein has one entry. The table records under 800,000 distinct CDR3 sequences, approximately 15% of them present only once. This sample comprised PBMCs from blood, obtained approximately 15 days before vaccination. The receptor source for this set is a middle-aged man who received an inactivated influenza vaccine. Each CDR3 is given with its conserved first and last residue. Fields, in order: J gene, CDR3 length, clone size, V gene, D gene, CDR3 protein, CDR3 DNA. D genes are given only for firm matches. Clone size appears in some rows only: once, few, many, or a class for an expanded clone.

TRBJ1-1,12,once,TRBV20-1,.,CSASRSRTEAFF,TGCAGTGCGAGCCGGAGCCGCACTGAAGCTTTCTTT
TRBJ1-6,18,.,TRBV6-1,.,CASSRPGGGRISNSPLHF,TGTGCCAGCAGCCGACCTGGAGGCGGCAGGATTAGTAATTCACCCCTCCACTTT
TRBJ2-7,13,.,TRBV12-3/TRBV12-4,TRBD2,CASRGLASYEQYF,TGTGCCAGCAGGGGACTAGCGAGCTACGAGCAGTACTTC
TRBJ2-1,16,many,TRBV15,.,CATSRVGTNYYNEQFF,TGTGCCACCAGCAGAGTAGGGACAAACTACTACAATGAGCAGTTCTTC
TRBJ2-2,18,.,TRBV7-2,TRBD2,CASSLSLGLAGDTGELFF,TGTGCCAGCAGCTTGAGCTTGGGACTAGCGGGAGACACCGGGGAGCTGTTTTTT
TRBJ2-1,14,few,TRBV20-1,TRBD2,CSARSGGRVIEQFF,TGCAGTGCCAGAAGCGGGGGACGGGTGATCGAGCAGTTCTTC
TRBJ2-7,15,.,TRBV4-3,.,CASSQDIVRDYEQYF,TGCGCCAGCAGCCAAGATATAGTAAGGGACTACGAGCAGTACTTC
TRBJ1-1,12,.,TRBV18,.,CASSLKDREAFF,TGTGCCAGCTCACTTAAAGACAGGGAAGCTTTCTTT
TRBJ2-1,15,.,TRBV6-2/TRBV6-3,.,CASSYAGPVYNEQFF,TGTGCCAGCAGTTACGCGGGACCAGTCTACAATGAGCAGTTCTTC
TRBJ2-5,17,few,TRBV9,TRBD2,CASSPQYSGHPQETQYF,TGTGCCAGCAGCCCTCAGTATAGCGGGCACCCCCAAGAGACCCAGTACTTC
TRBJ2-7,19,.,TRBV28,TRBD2,CASSLPLTTSGRSSYEQYF,TGTGCCAGCAGTTTACCCCTCACGACTAGCGGGAGGTCCTCCTACGAGCAGTACTTC
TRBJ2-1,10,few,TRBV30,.,CACCGGEQFF,TGTGCGTGCTGTGGGGGTGAGCAGTTCTTC
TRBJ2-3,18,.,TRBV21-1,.,CASSKFIGSGGATDTQYF,TGTGCCAGCAGCAAGTTCATCGGGAGCGGGGGGGCCACAGATACGCAGTATTTT
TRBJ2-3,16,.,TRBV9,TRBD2,CASSVAGGLADDTQYF,TGTGCCAGCAGCGTAGCCGGGGGACTAGCGGACGATACGCAGTATTTT
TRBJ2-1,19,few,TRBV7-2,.,CASSLARPDSLSSYNEQFF,TGTGCCAGCAGCTTAGCGCGGCCAGATTCCTTAAGCTCCTACAATGAGCAGTTCTTC
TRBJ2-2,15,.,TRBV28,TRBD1,CASSPGTGRAGELFF,TGTGCCAGCAGTCCCGGGACAGGGAGAGCCGGGGAGCTGTTTTTT
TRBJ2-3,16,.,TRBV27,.,CASSLDRPLSTDTQYF,TGTGCCAGCAGTTTAGACAGGCCGTTGAGCACAGATACGCAGTATTTT
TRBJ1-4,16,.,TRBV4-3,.,CASSQEWGATNEKLFF,TGCGCCAGCAGCCAAGAGTGGGGTGCAACTAATGAAAAACTGTTTTTT
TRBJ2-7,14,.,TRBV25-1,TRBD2,CASGPLAGAREQYF,TGTGCCAGCGGCCCACTAGCGGGAGCGCGTGAGCAGTACTTC
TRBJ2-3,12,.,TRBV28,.,CASSLRANTQYF,TGTGCCAGCAGTTTACGGGCTAATACGCAGTATTTT
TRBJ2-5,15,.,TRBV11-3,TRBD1,CASSLQGQGRETQYF,TGTGCCAGCAGCTTACAGGGACAGGGGCGAGAGACCCAGTACTTC
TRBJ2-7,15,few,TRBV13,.,CASSLGLRTSYEQYF,TGTGCCAGCAGCCTAGGGCTAAGGACCTCCTACGAGCAGTACTTC
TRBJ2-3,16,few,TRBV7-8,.,CASSLPEEEVTDTQYF,TGTGCCAGCAGCTTACCCGAGGAGGAAGTCACAGATACGCAGTATTTT
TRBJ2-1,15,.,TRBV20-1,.,CSASDPPSSYNEQFF,TGCAGTGCTAGTGACCCCCCAAGCTCCTACAATGAGCAGTTCTTC
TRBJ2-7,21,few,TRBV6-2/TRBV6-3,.,CASSYVRGRVRDRPSSYEQYF,TGTGCCAGCAGTTACGTGCGAGGTCGGGTACGAGACAGGCCCTCCTCCTACGAGCAGTACTTC
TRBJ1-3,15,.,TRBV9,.,CASTQEARIGNTIYF,TGTGCCAGCACCCAAGAGGCCAGAATTGGAAACACCATATATTTT
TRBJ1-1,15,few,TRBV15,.,CATSRAVGVGGEAFF,TGTGCCACCAGCAGAGCGGTGGGTGTCGGCGGTGAAGCTTTCTTT
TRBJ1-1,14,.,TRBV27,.,CASSRRGVGTEAFF,TGTGCCAGCAGTAGGAGGGGTGTGGGCACTGAAGCTTTCTTT
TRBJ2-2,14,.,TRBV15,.,CATSRRTNTGELFF,TGTGCCACCAGCAGACGGACGAACACCGGGGAGCTGTTTTTT
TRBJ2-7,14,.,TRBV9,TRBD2,CASSGGGGGYEQYF,TGTGCCAGCAGTGGGGGTGGCGGGGGATACGAGCAGTACTTC
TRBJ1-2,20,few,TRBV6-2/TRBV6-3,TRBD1,CASSPRQGVTRLFDNYGYTF,TGTGCCAGCAGCCCCCGACAGGGAGTAACGAGATTGTTTGATAACTATGGCTACACCTTC
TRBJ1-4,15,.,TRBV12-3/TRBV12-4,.,CASSFGPSRKYKLFF,TGTGCCAGCAGTTTTGGACCCTCGAGGAAGTATAAACTGTTTTTT
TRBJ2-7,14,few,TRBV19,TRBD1,CASSPWTGRNEQYF,TGTGCCAGTAGTCCCTGGACAGGGCGGAACGAGCAGTACTTC
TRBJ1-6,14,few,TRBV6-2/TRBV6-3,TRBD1,CASSKTGNNSPLHF,TGTGCCAGCAGTAAGACAGGGAATAATTCACCCCTCCACTTT
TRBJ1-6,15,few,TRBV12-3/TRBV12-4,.,CASNLDSSYNSPLHF,TGTGCCAGCAATCTTGACAGCTCCTATAATTCACCCCTCCACTTT
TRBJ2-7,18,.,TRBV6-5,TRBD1,CASSYSPPAGQGINEQYF,TGTGCCAGCAGTTACTCCCCTCCGGCGGGACAGGGAATCAACGAGCAGTACTTC
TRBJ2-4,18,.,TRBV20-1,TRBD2,CSASELAGPTMGKNIQYF,TGCAGTGCTAGTGAACTAGCGGGTCCGACTATGGGCAAAAACATTCAGTACTTC
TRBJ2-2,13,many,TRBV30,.,CAWSVGNTGELFF,TGTGCCTGGAGTGTAGGGAACACCGGGGAGCTGTTTTTT
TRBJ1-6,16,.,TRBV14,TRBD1,CASSRLDRGLPSPLHF,TGTGCCAGCAGCCGGTTGGACAGGGGGCTCCCCTCACCCCTCCACTTT
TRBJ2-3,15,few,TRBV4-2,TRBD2,CASSQAGARTDTQYF,TGTGCCAGCAGCCAGGCGGGAGCGCGCACAGATACGCAGTATTTT